This record covers a single TCR beta chain. Per the study methods: Estimated nucleated cell counts came from reference gene primer amplification. The repertoire was sequenced with immunoSEQ multiplex PCR; TCRdb's copy has only in-frame clones and lacks some. From that table come the V and J calls and clone size; the DNA was used to work out D and trimming. The sample lists 250,000 to 300,000 clones; around four fifths were seen once. These data belong to a study of blood T cell repertoires in COVID-19. Background on the study: The United States, Italy and Spain provided the acute and convalescent COVID-19 samples. Sources were T cells, B-cell-depleted T cells, or PBMCs; the material itself was cDNA or gDNA.

Germline V gene data show CDR1 as MNHNS and CDR2 as SASEGT. The CDR3 has 17 amino acids. The V segment lost 4 bases and the J segment 3 bases; nucleotides outside the gene matches: 9. The source material was peripheral blood. The genes are TRBV6-1 and TRBJ2-6, with 7 bases lining up with TRBD2. This clonotype was obtained from a man aged 80 or over with acute or convalescent COVID-19. CDR3 DNA: TGTGCCAGCAGTGTCCAGGGAGGGCCTTTTGGGGCCAACGTCCTGACTTTC. Residues: CASSVQGGPFGANVLTF.